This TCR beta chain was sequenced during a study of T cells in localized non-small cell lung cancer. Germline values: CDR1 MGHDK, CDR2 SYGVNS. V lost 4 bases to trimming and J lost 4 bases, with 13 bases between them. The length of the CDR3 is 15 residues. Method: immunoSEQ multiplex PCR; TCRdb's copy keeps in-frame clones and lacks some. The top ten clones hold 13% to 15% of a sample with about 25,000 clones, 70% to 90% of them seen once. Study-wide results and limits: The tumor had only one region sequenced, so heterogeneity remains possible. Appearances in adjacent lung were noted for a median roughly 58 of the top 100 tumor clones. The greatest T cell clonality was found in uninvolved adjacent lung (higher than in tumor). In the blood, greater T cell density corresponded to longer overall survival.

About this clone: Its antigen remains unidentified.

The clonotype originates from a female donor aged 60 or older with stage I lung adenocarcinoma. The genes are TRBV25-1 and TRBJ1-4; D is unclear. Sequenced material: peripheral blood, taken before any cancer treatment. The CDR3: CASSAHSTLNEKLFF. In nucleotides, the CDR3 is TGTGCCAGCAGTGCTCACAGTACCCTTAATGAAAAACTGTTTTTT.